These 31 T cell receptor beta chains were all obtained from the same sample, sequenced in a study of T cells in Graves' hyperthyroidism and ophthalmopathy. Amplification of TCR beta CDR3 regions was performed using RNA transcripts as template. The TCR CDR3 first-round RT-PCR relied on the HTBI primer set. Each CDR3 protein gets one entry after TCRdb re-called the multiplex PCR reads with MiXCR. The sample lists about 200,000 distinct CDR3 sequences, about 15% seen once, with about 50% in the top ten. Specimen: blood. Receptors were obtained from a woman aged 45 to 65 with Graves' hyperthyroidism.

In its sample, this clonotype was seen many times. This sequence joins TRBV30 and TRBJ2-1, with 10 bases matching TRBD2. CDR1 is GTSNPN and CDR2 is SVGIG in the germline V gene (reference sequence). CDR3 length equals 16 residues. The junction had 8 bases not matched to a gene; V was cut back by 2 bases and J by 4 bases. The CDR3 reads CAWSPGPSGRYNEQFF. Written as DNA, the CDR3 is TGTGCCTGGAGTCCTGGGCCTAGCGGGAGATACAATGAGCAGTTCTTC. The full variable domain, in which reference TRBV30 and TRBJ2-1 provide the parts outside the CDR3, is SQTIHQWPATLVQPVGSPLSLECTVEGTSNPNLYWYRQAAGRGLQLLFYSVGIGQISSEVPQNLSASRPQDRQFILSSKKLLLSDSGFYLCAWSPGPSGRYNEQFFGPGTRLTVL.

In its sample, this clonotype was seen many times. The chain recombines TRBV6-1 with TRBJ2-3; D not certain. CDR3 size: 13 residues. V gave up 3 bases and J gave up 6 bases, with 10 bases separating them. Germline values: CDR1 MNHNS, CDR2 SASEGT. The DNA for the CDR3 is TGTGCCAGCAGTGACAATTCGGGCGATACGCAGTATTTT. The encoded protein is CASSDNSGDTQYF.

The J gene is TRBJ2-1, the V gene TRBV5-6; D gene unclear. The V and J ends lost 0 bases and 15 bases respectively, with 10 bases between them. This CDR3 comprises 11 residues. The germline gives CDR1 SGHDT, CDR2 YYEEEE. This CDR3 reads CASSLGPRRFF. CDR3 DNA: TGTGCCAGCAGCTTGGGTCCTAGGCGGTTCTTC.

This clonotype has just a few counts. V usage is TRBV4-1 and J usage is TRBJ2-3; D unclear. Germline CDR1 reads MGHRA; CDR2 reads YSYEKL. V was shortened by 1 base and J by 6 bases, with 5 bases between the two germline ends. This CDR3 comprises 12 residues. CDR3 protein: CASSQVLDTQYF. In DNA, the CDR3 is TGCGCCAGCAGCCAAGTTTTGGATACGCAGTATTTT.

This clonotype appeared many times. The V call is TRBV18, the J call TRBJ1-2; no firm D call. Germline-derived CDR1 and CDR2 are KGHSH and LQKENI. This CDR3 spans 13 amino acids. V was clipped by 3 bases and J by 8 bases, with 13 bases between them. The CDR3 protein is CASSPSDTRGYTF. The CDR3 region has the DNA TGTGCCAGCTCACCTTCGGATACGAGAGGCTACACCTTC.

This clonotype was detected only a few times. The rearrangement uses TRBV7-2 and TRBJ2-7; D is ambiguous. V lost 1 base and J 6 bases, leaving 13 bases between the germline ends. The CDR3 is made up of 14 amino acids. The V gene's germline CDR1 is SGHTA and CDR2 FQGNSA. Written as DNA, the CDR3 is TGTGCCAGCAGCTTAGATCCGGCCCAACGCGAGCAGTACTTC. It encodes CASSLDPAQREQYF.

This clonotype was seen ten or more times. J is TRBJ1-2 and V is TRBV18; D gene ambiguous. The CDR3 contains 13 residues. Germline lookup yields CDR1 KGHSH and CDR2 LQKENI. V lost 10 bases to trimming and J lost 5 bases, with 17 bases between them. The CDR3 loop is CATSEGFEYGYTF. The CDR3 DNA is TGTGCCACCTCGGAGGGTTTCGAGTATGGCTACACCTTC.

Ten or more counts support this clonotype. V is TRBV3-1 and J is TRBJ1-2; D might be TRBD1 (5 bases). The CDR3 covers 14 residues. Per the germline V gene, CDR1 is LGHDT and CDR2 is YNNKEL (reference sequence). The V gene lost 4 bases and the J gene lost 3 bases, with 12 bases spanning the gap. CDR3: CASSLDNGDYGYTF. The CDR3 DNA reads TGTGCCAGCAGCCTGGACAATGGTGACTATGGCTACACCTTC.

This clonotype was recorded at least ten times. The chain couples TRBV6-1 to TRBJ1-2; a possible D gene is TRBD1 (5 bases). In germline, CDR1 is MNHNS, CDR2 SASEGT. There are 13 residues in the CDR3. The V end was cut by 7 bases, the J end by 8 bases, with 17 bases between. CDR3 in DNA: TGTGCCAGCAAGTTCCCTGGGGCGGAAGGCTACACCTTC. The encoded protein is CASKFPGAEGYTF.

The table lists this clonotype with many counts. This sequence joins TRBV20-1 and TRBJ2-1; the D gene could be TRBD1 or TRBD2 (6 bases each). From germline, CDR1 is DFQATT and CDR2 SNEGSKA (reference sequence). This CDR3 is built from 14 residues. Trimming pared 1 base from V and 3 bases from J, leaving 10 bases between. In DNA form, the CDR3 reads TGCAGTGCTAGAGGGGGGCGGGACTACAATGAGCAGTTCTTC. Encoded protein: CSARGGRDYNEQFF.

This clonotype was observed a handful of times. The rearrangement links TRBV11-2 to TRBJ2-7; 10 bases align to TRBD2. Per germline, CDR1 SGHAT and CDR2 FQNNGV. Trimming cost V 2 bases and J 2 bases; bases outside gene matches: 27. The CDR3 is 23 amino acids. CDR3 DNA: TGTGCCAGCAGCTTAAATCCCGACAGGGGCTGGTCAGATGGGACTAGCGTTACCTACGAGCAGTACTTC. Encoded protein: CASSLNPDRGWSDGTSVTYEQYF.

In its sample, this clonotype was seen a few times. The chain has TRBV5-1 and TRBJ1-3, with D hard to call. CDR3 length equals 15 residues. Germline values: CDR1 SGHRS, CDR2 YFSETQ. The ends were cut back, 0 bases at V and 0 bases at J, with 7 bases in the middle. CDR3 in amino acids: CASSLEAGSGNTIYF. In DNA form, the CDR3 reads TGCGCCAGCAGCTTGGAGGCGGGCTCTGGAAACACCATATATTTT.

This clonotype was counted only a few times. This chain uses TRBV4-1 with TRBJ2-3; the match to TRBD2 covers 10 bases. This CDR3 has 18 residues. Germline assignment: CDR1 MGHRA and CDR2 YSYEKL. Losses at the gene ends were 0 bases for V and 5 bases for J; bases not matched to a gene: 11. The CDR3 spells CASSQDLASGSQEDTQYF. DNA for the CDR3: TGCGCCAGCAGCCAAGACTTGGCTAGCGGGAGTCAGGAAGATACGCAGTATTTT.

At least ten counts were recorded for this clonotype. V usage is TRBV7-9 and J usage is TRBJ1-1, with D tentatively TRBD1 (5 bases). V was shortened by 5 bases and J by 3 bases, with 13 bases between the two germline ends. CDR1 SEHNR and CDR2 FQNEAQ come from the germline V gene (reference sequence). CDR3 size: 14 residues. CDR3 in DNA: TGTGCCAGCAGCCCCGCCGGGACCGACACTGAAGCTTTCTTT. Encoded protein: CASSPAGTDTEAFF.

The chain is built from TRBV7-3 and TRBJ2-1, with TRBD1 matching 12 bases. CDR3 length: 14 amino acids. The V and J ends lost 5 bases and 12 bases, in that order; junction bases with no gene match: 8. Per germline, CDR1 SGHTA and CDR2 FQGTGA. As DNA, the CDR3 is TGTGCCAGCAGCGCGGGACAGGGGGCGGGTGGGCAGTTCTTC. This codes for CASSAGQGAGGQFF.

There are many counts of this clonotype. The chain uses TRBV13 and TRBJ2-7, with D unclear. Germline V gene sequence: CDR1 PRHDT, CDR2 FYEKMQ (reference sequence). The ends were cut back, 3 bases at V and 2 bases at J, with 8 bases in the middle. The CDR3 spans 13 residues. CDR3 sequence reads: CASSFVPPYEQYF. As DNA, the CDR3 is TGTGCCAGCAGCTTCGTACCACCCTACGAGCAGTACTTC.

This clonotype was detected a few times. This sequence joins TRBV27 and TRBJ2-2; D could derive from TRBD1 or TRBD2 (5 bases each). The germline CDR1 and CDR2 sequences are MNHEY and SMNVEV (reference sequence). CDR3 length: 15 residues. Trimming removed 2 bases at V and 6 bases at J, with 13 bases between. The CDR3: CASSLAWGNPGELFF. DNA of the CDR3: TGTGCCAGCAGTTTAGCATGGGGGAATCCCGGGGAGCTGTTTTTT.

This clonotype was detected many times. The chain employs TRBV20-1 and TRBJ1-2; D remains ambiguous. CDR3 length equals 15 residues. V was shortened by 3 bases and J by 5 bases, with 19 bases between the two germline ends. CDR1 and CDR2 (germline): DFQATT, SNEGSKA (reference sequence). This CDR3 is CSASLQMGTGYGYTF. The DNA for the CDR3 is TGCAGTGCTAGTCTCCAGATGGGAACCGGATATGGCTACACCTTC.

The chain links TRBV19 to TRBJ2-7; tentatively, D is TRBD1 (6 bases). The ends were cut back, 5 bases at V and 7 bases at J, with 12 bases in the middle. The CDR3 has 12 amino acids. The germline CDR1 and CDR2 sequences are LNHDA and SQIVND (reference sequence). CDR3 nucleotides: TGTGCCAGTAGTGAGGGGGAAAGGGAGCAGTACTTC. This codes for CASSEGEREQYF. The full variable domain, with the rest looked up from reference TRBV19 and TRBJ2-7, is DGGITQSPKYLFRKEGQNVTLSCEQNLNHDAMYWYRQDPGQGLRLIYYSQIVNDFQKGDIAEGYSVSREKKESFPLTVTSAQKNPTAFYLCASSEGEREQYFGPGTRLTVT.

Remarks on this clonotype: A much larger clone is a single base away; this may be a read error. This chain uses TRBV24-1 with TRBJ2-3; the D call may be TRBD1 or TRBD2 (5 bases each). In germline, CDR1 is KGHDR, CDR2 SFDVKD. The CDR3 is 15 amino acids. The V end was cut by 3 bases, the J end by 2 bases, with 11 bases between. Here the CDR3 reads CATSDPGPDTDTQYF. DNA of the CDR3: TGTGCCACCAGTGATCCGGGACCCGACACAGATACGCAGTATTTT.

This clonotype was picked up many times. The V gene is TRBV15, the J gene TRBJ2-7; 8 nucleotides agree with TRBD2. In germline, CDR1 is LNHNV, CDR2 YYDKDF (reference sequence). V was clipped by 6 bases and J by 4 bases; unmatched bases: 8. The CDR3 contains 14 residues. The CDR3 loop is CATRRTGTRYEQYF. In nucleotides, the CDR3 is TGTGCCACCAGGAGAACCGGGACTAGATACGAGCAGTACTTC.

This clonotype was detected only a few times. This sequence joins TRBV3-1 and TRBJ2-5; D may be TRBD2 (5 bases). The ends were cut back, 0 bases at V and 5 bases at J, with 19 bases in the middle. This CDR3 contains 17 residues. CDR1 is LGHDT, CDR2 YNNKEL, per germline (reference sequence). CDR3 amino acids: CASSQDYGSGTGETQYF. The DNA for the CDR3 is TGTGCCAGCAGCCAAGATTACGGGTCGGGAACCGGGGAGACCCAGTACTTC.

In this sample, this clonotype turned up many times. The gene calls are TRBV5-1 and TRBJ2-7; D gene ambiguous. Germline CDR1 reads SGHRS; CDR2 reads YFSETQ. The germline V and J ends were trimmed by 3 bases and 0 bases, with 4 bases remaining between them. The CDR3 is 12 amino acids. The CDR3 DNA reads as TGCGCCAGCAGCTACTACTCCTACGAGCAGTACTTC. This sequence encodes CASSYYSYEQYF. Based on the CDR3 plus reference TRBV5-1 and TRBJ2-7, the full variable domain is KAGVTQTPRYLIKTRGQQVTLSCSPISGHRSVSWYQQTPGQGLQFLFEYFSETQRNKGNFPGRFSGRQFSNSRSEMNVSTLELGDSALYLCASSYYSYEQYFGPGTRLTVT.

This clonotype was recorded at least ten times. V and J are TRBV5-1 and TRBJ2-1; D gene uncertain. V lost 5 bases, J lost 8 bases, and 14 bases lay in between. The germline V gene has CDR1 SGHRS and CDR2 YFSETQ. The CDR3 runs 13 residues. CDR3 protein: CASSPQPDHEQFF. The CDR3, as DNA: TGCGCCAGCAGTCCTCAACCGGACCATGAGCAGTTCTTC.

This sequence joins TRBV6-2 or TRBV6-3 and TRBJ2-7; D gene ambiguous. Trimming cost V 2 bases and J 7 bases, with 12 bases left between them. The germline V gene has CDR1 MNHEY and CDR2 SVGEGT. This CDR3 comprises 13 residues. This CDR3 is CASSYRLEGEQYF. The DNA for the CDR3 is TGTGCCAGCAGTTACAGGCTTGAAGGGGAGCAGTACTTC.

Worth noting for this clonotype: One end of the junction does not line up with germline, which may come from a read error. The chain joins TRBV28 to TRBJ1-5; D call uncertain. This CDR3 region has 16 residues. Germline V CDR1 and CDR2: MDHEN, SYDVKM. The CDR3 DNA reads TGTGCCAGCAGTTCCCTCCGAGAAGCCTTCAATCAGCCCCACCATTTT. Translating gives CASSSLREAFNQPHHF.

This clonotype was counted at least ten times. V gene TRBV27 combines with J gene TRBJ2-1; 10 nucleotides align to TRBD1. CDR1 is MNHEY and CDR2 is SMNVEV in the germline V gene (reference sequence). Unmatched junction bases numbered 8, after V lost 3 bases and J lost 9 bases. The CDR3 is 15 residues long. The CDR3 DNA follows: TGTGCCAGCAGTTTCTCCCGGGACAGGGGCGGTGAGCAGTTCTTC. Translated: CASSFSRDRGGEQFF.

This clonotype has ten or more counts. In DNA, the CDR3 is TGCAGTGCTGACCCACGGACAGGGACTTGGTATGGCTACACCTTC. Translated, it gives CSADPRTGTWYGYTF. The chain combines TRBV20-1 with TRBJ1-2; 8 bases map to TRBD1. After removal of 5 bases from V and 5 bases from J, the junction contained 13 bases not matched to a gene. The CDR3 spans 15 residues. The germline V gene has CDR1 DFQATT and CDR2 SNEGSKA (reference sequence).

The sample holds a few counts of this clonotype. Mismatch with germline at one junction end may stem from a read error. The chain links TRBV19 to TRBJ2-1; 16 bases line up with TRBD2. This CDR3 is 19 amino acids long. Germline V gene sequence: CDR1 LNHDA, CDR2 SQIVND (reference sequence). DNA of the CDR3: TGTGCCAGTAGTACCGGGACTAGCGGGAGGGGAAGGTCCTACAATGAGCAGTCCTTC. Its protein product is CASSTGTSGRGRSYNEQSF.

This clonotype occurred a few times. The chain uses TRBV7-3 and TRBJ2-6; D is perhaps TRBD1 (5 bases). Deletions cut 8 bases from V and 2 bases from J, with 16 bases between. The CDR3 length is 16 residues. Germline loops: CDR1 SGHTA, CDR2 FQGTGA. This chain's CDR3 is CASGPSAGTGANVLTF. CDR3 nucleotides: TGTGCCAGCGGACCCTCGGCAGGGACTGGGGCCAACGTCCTGACTTTC. Looking up the rest from reference TRBV7-3 and TRBJ2-6 gives the full variable domain: GAGVSQTPSNKVTEKGKYVELRCDPISGHTALYWYRQSLGQGPEFLIYFQGTGAADDSGLPNDRFFAVRPEGSVSTLKIQRTERGDSAVYLCASGPSAGTGANVLTFGAGSRLTVL.

This clonotype was detected a few times. The rearrangement uses TRBV27 and TRBJ2-4; unclear D gene. Trimming removed 6 bases at V and 8 bases at J, with 14 bases between. The length of the CDR3 is 13 residues. The V gene's germline CDR1 is MNHEY and CDR2 SMNVEV (reference sequence). This CDR3 is CASSGPRGDIQYF. Here the CDR3 DNA reads TGTGCCAGCAGCGGGCCCCGAGGTGACATTCAGTACTTC.